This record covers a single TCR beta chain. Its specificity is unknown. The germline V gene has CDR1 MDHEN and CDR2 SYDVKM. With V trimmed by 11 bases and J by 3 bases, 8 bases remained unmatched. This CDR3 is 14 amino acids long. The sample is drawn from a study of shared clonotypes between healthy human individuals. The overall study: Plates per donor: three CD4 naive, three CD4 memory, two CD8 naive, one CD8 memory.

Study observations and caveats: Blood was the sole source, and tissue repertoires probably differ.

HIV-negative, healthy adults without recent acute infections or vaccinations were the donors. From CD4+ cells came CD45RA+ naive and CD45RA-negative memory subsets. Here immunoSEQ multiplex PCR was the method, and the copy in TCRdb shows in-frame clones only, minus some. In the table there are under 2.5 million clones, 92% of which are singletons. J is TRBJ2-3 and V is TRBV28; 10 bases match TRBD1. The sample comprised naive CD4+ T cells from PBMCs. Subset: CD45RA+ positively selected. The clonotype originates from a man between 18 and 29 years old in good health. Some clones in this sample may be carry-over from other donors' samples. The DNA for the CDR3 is TGTGCCGCAGATGACAGGGGGCATACAGATACGCAGTATTTT. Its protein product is CAADDRGHTDTQYF.